These 32 T cell receptor beta chains were all obtained from the same sample, sequenced in a study of shared clonotypes between healthy human individuals (dated by TCRdb to about 2020). The library was prepared using the immunoSEQ multiplex PCR assay. TCRdb re-hosts the immuneACCESS table, in-frame sequences only. Its copies lack some clones; in the studies checked, an unresolved V gene accounts for under half of them, and the cause for the rest is not known. Present in this sample are nearly 750,000 clones, around 77% of which were seen just once. 1.8% of the sample rests with the top ten. Source material: memory CD4+ T cells sorted from blood. The cell subset or site label, read with the paper, signifies: CD45RA-negative fraction. The receptors were gathered from a woman in her twenties or thirties in good health.

This chain connects TRBV6-5 to TRBJ2-7; D gene uncertain. The length of the CDR3 is 13 residues. CDR1 is MNHEY and CDR2 is SVGAGI in the germline V gene. V lost 2 bases and J lost 5, with 10 bases in between. CDR3 in DNA: TGTGCCAGCAGTTACGCTAGTCGGGACGAGCAGTACTTC. Protein sequence: CASSYASRDEQYF.

This clone showed up many times. The rearrangement links TRBV11-2 to TRBJ1-4; a possible D gene is TRBD1 (5 bases). Germline CDR1 is SGHAT and CDR2 is FQNNGV. There are 13 residues in the CDR3. V lost 2 bases and J 8 bases, leaving 9 bases between the germline ends. The CDR3 DNA follows: TGTGCCAGCAGCTTAATCAGGGCCGAAAAACTGTTTTTT. Translated, it gives CASSLIRAEKLFF.

The gene calls are TRBV30 and TRBJ2-6, with 8 bases that match TRBD1. J gave up 0 bases and V 3 bases, and 7 bases lay outside the gene matches. The CDR3 has 17 amino acids. Per the germline V gene, CDR1 is GTSNPN and CDR2 is SVGIG (reference sequence). The DNA for the CDR3 is TGTGCCTGGAGCCAGGGGGCCCTGTCCTCTGGGGCCAACGTCCTGACTTTC. Translation gives CAWSQGALSSGANVLTF.

The V call is TRBV30, the J call TRBJ2-7, with a weak D call TRBD2 (6 bases). V was pared by 1 base and J by 4 bases, with 17 bases between. The CDR3 is 15 amino acids. Germline V gene lookup returns CDR1 GTSNPN and CDR2 SVGIG (reference sequence). The CDR3 sequence: CAWSGRAGLGYEQYF. CDR3 coding DNA: TGTGCCTGGAGTGGGAGGGCAGGGCTGGGATACGAGCAGTACTTC.

This chain links TRBV6-1 with TRBJ1-5; 9 positions agree with TRBD1. This CDR3 has 15 amino acids. Per the germline V gene, CDR1 is MNHNS and CDR2 is SASEGT. J was trimmed by 9 bases and V by 5 bases; bases with no gene match: 11. DNA of the CDR3: TGTGCCAGCAGTTTTAGGACAGGGGCGTCGGGGCCCCAGCATTTT. Encoded protein: CASSFRTGASGPQHF.

The V gene is TRBV7-2, the J gene TRBJ2-5, with 9 positions matching TRBD1. V was clipped by 1 base and J by 4 bases; unmatched bases: 7. Per germline, CDR1 SGHTA and CDR2 FQGNSA. This CDR3 spans 16 amino acids. As DNA, the CDR3 is TGTGCCAGCAGCTTAGTTTTGGGACAGGGCGGAGAGACCCAGTACTTC. It is translated as CASSLVLGQGGETQYF.

The V gene is TRBV28, the J gene TRBJ1-4; a weak D match, TRBD1 (5 bases). CDR3 length: 15 residues. Germline V gene data show CDR1 as MDHEN and CDR2 as SYDVKM. Trimming stripped 8 bases from V and 3 bases from J, with 16 bases between. Here the CDR3 reads CASSTNGTPNEKLFF. Written as DNA, the CDR3 is TGTGCCAGCTCCACTAACGGGACCCCTAATGAAAAACTGTTTTTT.

This clone was detected only a few times. The chain carries TRBV5-4 and TRBJ1-5; unclear D gene. Trimming took 4 bases from V and 1 from J, leaving 9 bases between them. Germline assignment: CDR1 SGHNT and CDR2 YYREEE (reference sequence). The CDR3 length is 14 residues. This CDR3 reads CASSPGGSNQPQHF. The CDR3 nucleotides read TGTGCCAGCAGCCCGGGTGGGAGCAATCAGCCCCAGCATTTT.

The V call is TRBV19, the J call TRBJ1-5, with D possibly matching TRBD1 (5 bases). This CDR3 spans 13 amino acids. Per the germline V gene, CDR1 is LNHDA and CDR2 is SQIVND (reference sequence). V was pared by 4 bases and J by 4 bases, with 8 bases between. This chain's CDR3 is CASSTSGNQPQHF. In DNA, the CDR3 is TGTGCCAGTAGTACGTCAGGGAATCAGCCCCAGCATTTT. Based on the CDR3 plus reference TRBV19 and TRBJ1-5, the full variable domain is DGGITQSPKYLFRKEGQNVTLSCEQNLNHDAMYWYRQDPGQGLRLIYYSQIVNDFQKGDIAEGYSVSREKKESFPLTVTSAQKNPTAFYLCASSTSGNQPQHFGDGTRLSIL.

V usage is TRBV7-2 and J usage is TRBJ2-3; D uncertain. CDR1 SGHTA and CDR2 FQGNSA come from the germline V gene. This CDR3 is 13 amino acids long. Trimming took off 5 bases at V and 3 bases at J, with 9 bases between the two ends. The CDR3 DNA follows: TGTGCCAGCAGCCCTACCGGAACAGATACGCAGTATTTT. This gives the protein CASSPTGTDTQYF.

This sequence joins TRBV9 and TRBJ1-1; D may be TRBD1 (6 bases). The germline CDR1 and CDR2 sequences are SGDLS and YYNGEE. Trimming left V 5 bases short and J 4 bases short, with 18 bases between. The CDR3 length is 15 residues. CDR3 bases: TGTGCCAGCAGGGCTACCGGGACAATGGTCACTGAAGCTTTCTTT. This translates into CASRATGTMVTEAFF. Complete variable domain (other parts from reference TRBV9 and TRBJ1-1): DSGVTQTPKHLITATGQRVTLRCSPRSGDLSVYWYQQSLDQGLQFLIQYYNGEERAKGNILERFSAQQFPDLHSELNLSSLELGDSALYFCASRATGTMVTEAFFGQGTRLTVV.

This chain links TRBV7-6 with TRBJ1-4; D remains ambiguous. Trimming took 6 bases from V and 3 from J, leaving 8 bases between them. Germline lookup yields CDR1 SGHVS and CDR2 FNYEAQ. The CDR3 runs 13 residues. CDR3 sequence: CASRGRPNEKLFF. CDR3 sequence (DNA): TGTGCCAGCAGAGGACGCCCTAATGAAAAACTGTTTTTT.

This sequence joins TRBV11-3 and TRBJ2-1; 9 positions agree with TRBD2. Germline CDR1 is SGHNT and CDR2 is YENEEA. J gave up 2 bases and V 6 bases, and 8 bases lay outside the gene matches. The CDR3 has 16 residues. The CDR3 region is CASSQTGTSPYNEQFF. The CDR3 bases are TGTGCCAGCAGTCAGACGGGGACTAGCCCCTACAATGAGCAGTTCTTC.

The chain joins TRBV5-1 to TRBJ2-1, with TRBD1 matching 9 bases. Germline assignment: CDR1 SGHRS and CDR2 YFSETQ. V was clipped by 4 bases and J by 6 bases; unmatched bases: 5. The CDR3 contains 14 residues. The CDR3 loop is CASSPRTGANEQFF. CDR3 nucleotides: TGCGCCAGCAGCCCCCGGACAGGGGCCAATGAGCAGTTCTTC.

The chain employs TRBV5-1 and TRBJ2-1; 10 nucleotides line up with TRBD2. V lost 3 bases to trimming and J lost 6 bases; unmatched junction nucleotides: 3. Germline V gene data show CDR1 as SGHRS and CDR2 as YFSETQ. The length of the CDR3 is 14 residues. DNA for the CDR3: TGCGCCAGCAGCTGGACTAGCGGTTTCAATGAGCAGTTCTTC. Encoded protein: CASSWTSGFNEQFF.

This clone has a single count. A much larger clonotype is one base distant, so this may be a read error. The CDR3 region has the DNA TGTGCCAGCAGCATGGTAGGGGCTGGGGCCAACGTCCTGACTTTC. It is translated as CASSMVGAGANVLTF. V is TRBV5-5 and J is TRBJ2-6, with TRBD1 as a possible D gene (5 bases). Germline loops: CDR1 SGHKS, CDR2 YYEKEE (reference sequence). The CDR3 spans 15 residues. With 4 bases removed from V and 2 bases from J, the gap between germline ends came to 10 bases.

The chain carries TRBV11-2 and TRBJ2-2; D is tentatively TRBD1 or TRBD2 (6 bases each). CDR3 size: 15 residues. V dropped 4 bases and J dropped 5 bases, with 14 bases sitting between them. CDR1 and CDR2 (germline): SGHAT, FQNNGV. The CDR3 DNA is TGTGCCAGCAGCTGGGGGGCTAGCTATACCGGGGAGCTGTTTTTT. Protein sequence: CASSWGASYTGELFF.

The V call is TRBV19, the J call TRBJ2-7; possible D gene TRBD2, 5 bases. Between the trimmed V and J ends, which lost 6 bases and 7 bases, there was a span of 19 bases. The length of the CDR3 is 14 residues. CDR1 is LNHDA and CDR2 is SQIVND in the germline V gene (reference sequence). Here the CDR3 reads CASSSGLGVREQYF. The CDR3 region has the DNA TGTGCCAGTAGCTCTGGACTGGGCGTTCGGGAGCAGTACTTC.

The chain joins TRBV30 to TRBJ1-5; no clear D. This CDR3 region has 15 residues. Per the germline V gene, CDR1 is GTSNPN and CDR2 is SVGIG (reference sequence). Trimming removed 0 bases from V and 0 bases from J, with 9 bases in between. The CDR3 protein is CAWSVASYSNQPQHF. The CDR3 DNA reads TGTGCCTGGAGTGTAGCCAGCTATAGCAATCAGCCCCAGCATTTT.

This sequence joins TRBV18 and TRBJ2-7, with D maybe TRBD1 (6 bases). Germline V gene lookup returns CDR1 KGHSH and CDR2 LQKENI. This CDR3 has 13 residues. V gave up 5 bases and J gave up 1 base, with 9 bases separating them. CDR3 amino acids: CASSTGHSYEQYF. CDR3 coding DNA: TGTGCCAGCTCAACGGGACATTCCTACGAGCAGTACTTC.

This clone was observed a handful of times. The chain is built from TRBV19 and TRBJ2-1; the match to TRBD2 covers 13 bases. Germline CDR1 and CDR2: LNHDA and SQIVND (reference sequence). Unmatched junction bases numbered 5, after V lost 4 bases and J lost 8 bases. The CDR3 contains 15 residues. CDR3 coding DNA: TGTGCCAGTAGTAGGGGGACTAGCGGGAACGATGAGCAGTTCTTC. Translated: CASSRGTSGNDEQFF.

The chain combines TRBV6-6 with TRBJ2-1; D is possibly TRBD2 (6 bases). Germline loops: CDR1 MNHNY, CDR2 SVGAGI (reference sequence). CDR3 length equals 14 residues. V dropped 4 bases and J dropped 3 bases, with 10 bases sitting between them. The DNA for the CDR3 is TGTGCCAGCAGTTCATCGGAGGGCTACAATGAGCAGTTCTTC. Its protein is CASSSSEGYNEQFF.

This clone was recorded only once. This chain uses TRBV18 with TRBJ1-5; D is unresolved. Trimming removed 1 base from V and 1 base from J, with 17 bases in between. Germline V gene sequence: CDR1 KGHSH, CDR2 LQKENI. The CDR3 totals 18 residues. The CDR3 loop is CASSPRGLDRTSNQPQHF. CDR3 DNA sequence: TGTGCCAGCTCACCACGAGGGTTAGACCGAACAAGCAATCAGCCCCAGCATTTT.

On this clone itself: Other DNA sequences in this specimen translate into the identical CDR3. This chain connects TRBV4-1 to TRBJ2-5, with 7 bases lining up with TRBD1. The CDR3 has 14 amino acids. The ends lost 4 bases at V and 3 bases at J; junction bases unmatched: 5. Germline V gene data show CDR1 as MGHRA and CDR2 as YSYEKL. The CDR3, as DNA: TGCGCCAGCAGCCGGGGACAGTTTAAAGAGACCCAGTACTTC. Translated: CASSRGQFKETQYF.

The genes are TRBV28 and TRBJ2-1, with 8 positions matching TRBD1. The CDR3 runs to 15 residues. CDR1 and CDR2 (germline): MDHEN, SYDVKM. V was clipped by 8 bases and J by 4 bases; unmatched bases: 10. The CDR3 region has the DNA TGTGCCAGCGGAATAGTTGGGACAGGATACAATGAGCAGTTCTTC. Translation gives CASGIVGTGYNEQFF.

The V gene is TRBV27, the J gene TRBJ2-1, with 13 bases fitting TRBD2. With 6 bases clipped from V and 7 bases from J, the junction kept 12 bases outside the gene matches. The germline gives CDR1 MNHEY, CDR2 SMNVEV (reference sequence). This CDR3 is built from 17 residues. The CDR3 sequence: CASSHQLAGGLGNEQFF. CDR3 nucleotide sequence: TGTGCCAGCAGCCATCAACTAGCGGGAGGGCTAGGGAATGAGCAGTTCTTC.

This clone has just a few counts. The V gene is TRBV5-1, the J gene TRBJ2-7; 8 bases map to TRBD1. After removal of 0 bases from V and 3 bases from J, the junction contained 5 bases not matched to a gene. The CDR3 is 15 amino acids. Per germline, CDR1 SGHRS and CDR2 YFSETQ. As DNA, the CDR3 is TGCGCCAGCAGCTTGGACCAGGGGGCGAGCTACGAGCAGTACTTC. Protein: CASSLDQGASYEQYF.

The chain employs TRBV14 and TRBJ2-3, with unresolved D. CDR1 is SGHDN and CDR2 is FVKESK in the germline V gene. V gave up 2 bases and J gave up 6 bases, with 6 bases separating them. The CDR3 totals 12 residues. The CDR3 reads CASSQNSDTQYF. DNA of the CDR3: TGTGCCAGCAGCCAAAATTCGGATACGCAGTATTTT. Filled out from reference TRBV14 and TRBJ2-3, the complete variable domain reads EAGVTQFPSHSVIEKGQTVTLRCDPISGHDNLYWYRRVMGKEIKFLLHFVKESKQDESGMPNNRFLAERTGGTYSTLKVQPAELEDSGVYFCASSQNSDTQYFGPGTRLTVL.

This clone came up once. V usage is TRBV18 and J usage is TRBJ1-2; 9 bases agree with TRBD1. Germline V gene data show CDR1 as KGHSH and CDR2 as LQKENI. This CDR3 has 14 residues. V lost 3 bases to trimming and J lost 4 bases; unmatched junction nucleotides: 3. The CDR3 bases are TGTGCCAGCTCACCGGACAGGGGAGCCTATGGCTACACCTTC. As protein: CASSPDRGAYGYTF.

The gene calls are TRBV6-1 and TRBJ2-6; tentative D call: TRBD2 (5 bases). Germline V gene sequence: CDR1 MNHNS, CDR2 SASEGT. Between the trimmed V and J ends, which lost 6 bases and 2 bases, there was a span of 8 bases. The CDR3 extends over 14 amino acids. CDR3 sequence (DNA): TGTGCCAGCAGACTGGGAGCTGGGGCCAACGTCCTGACTTTC. It encodes CASRLGAGANVLTF.

The V call is TRBV28, the J call TRBJ1-5, with 9 bases aligning to TRBD1. Germline values: CDR1 MDHEN, CDR2 SYDVKM. The CDR3 is 19 amino acids. The V segment lost 4 bases and the J segment 2 bases; nucleotides outside the gene matches: 15. The DNA of the CDR3 is TGTGCCAGCAGTTCCCCGGGACAGGGCTTGATATTTGGCAATCAGCCCCAGCATTTT. Protein sequence: CASSSPGQGLIFGNQPQHF.

In its sample, this clone was seen a few times. The chain recombines TRBV6-1 with TRBJ2-6; 11 positions match TRBD2. CDR3 length: 20 residues. Germline V gene data show CDR1 as MNHNS and CDR2 as SASEGT. V lost 3 bases to trimming and J lost 0 bases; unmatched junction nucleotides: 10. CDR3 in amino acids: CASSDLPRLAGFSGANVLTF. The CDR3 DNA follows: TGTGCCAGCAGTGACCTACCCAGACTAGCGGGGTTCTCTGGGGCCAACGTCCTGACTTTC.